A single sample is the source of the 14 T cell receptor beta chains below, sequenced in a study of blood T cells in healthy people across ages. The second PCR ran about 6 to 12 cycles with a sample-barcoded 5' primer and J-beta primers. TCRdb reprocessed the 5' RACE reads with MiXCR, giving one entry per CDR3 protein. The sample shows roughly 800,000 distinct CDR3 sequences, roughly 25% of them seen only once. The sample also formed part of further work on T cells of mothers and their children.

Sequenced material: blood. Receptors were obtained from a boy between 10 and 17 years old in good health.

This clonotype was counted between two and nine times. The CDR3 region is CASSGGGLETQYF. DNA of the CDR3: TGTGCCAGCAGTGGCGGGGGTCTGGAGACCCAGTACTTC. The genes are TRBV28 and TRBJ2-5; TRBD2 matches at 7 bases. With 5 bases clipped from V and 5 bases from J, the junction kept 5 bases outside the gene matches. The CDR3 covers 13 residues. Germline CDR1 reads MDHEN; CDR2 reads SYDVKM. Full variable domain (missing parts from reference TRBV28 and TRBJ2-5): DVKVTQSSRYLVKRTGEKVFLECVQDMDHENMFWYRQDPGLGLRLIYFSYDVKMKEKGDIPEGYSVSREKKERFSLILESASTNQTSMYLCASSGGGLETQYFGPGTRLLVL.

This clonotype was counted between two and nine times. The chain combines TRBV7-2 with TRBJ1-2, with D unclear. This CDR3 contains 14 residues. The germline gives CDR1 SGHTA, CDR2 FQGNSA. Trimming removed 5 bases at V and 2 bases at J, with 12 bases between. In DNA, the CDR3 is TGTGCCAGCAGCCTTGGGAACGGGAACTATGGCTACACCTTC. Protein product: CASSLGNGNYGYTF.

The sample holds a few counts of this clonotype. The chain employs TRBV5-5 and TRBJ2-3, with a tentative D call TRBD1 (6 bases). Trimming cost V 0 bases and J 0 bases, with 11 bases left between them. CDR3 length equals 16 residues. The germline gives CDR1 SGHKS, CDR2 YYEKEE (reference sequence). CDR3 sequence (DNA): TGTGCCAGCAGCTTGGCCCGGACAGAAAGCACAGATACGCAGTATTTT. It specifies CASSLARTESTDTQYF.

The CDR3 protein is CASSLGQDRSPLHF. CDR3 DNA sequence: TGTGCCAGCTCTTTGGGACAGGACCGTTCACCCCTCCACTTT. The chain uses TRBV18 and TRBJ1-6; 8 bases match TRBD1. The CDR3 totals 14 residues. Unmatched junction bases numbered 7, after V lost 6 bases and J lost 9 bases. Germline values: CDR1 KGHSH, CDR2 LQKENI.

This clonotype was seen more than once but under ten times. The J gene is TRBJ2-7, the V gene TRBV7-2, with a tentative D call TRBD1 (7 bases). Trimming shortened V by 5 bases and J by 3 bases, and 14 bases separated the two germline ends. Germline V gene lookup returns CDR1 SGHTA and CDR2 FQGNSA. The length of the CDR3 is 14 residues. In nucleotides, the CDR3 is TGTGCCAGCAGCACTAGCCGGGACAGCTACGAGCAGTACTTC. Encoded protein: CASSTSRDSYEQYF.

CDR3 bases: TGCAGTGCTAGAGATCCCATGGACACGTACCAAGAGACCCAGTACTTC. Translating gives CSARDPMDTYQETQYF. The chain carries TRBV20-1 and TRBJ2-5; D is possibly TRBD1 (5 bases). The germline CDR1 and CDR2 sequences are DFQATT and SNEGSKA (reference sequence). V was clipped by 0 bases and J by 0 bases, with 14 bases between them. This CDR3 is 16 amino acids long.

This clonotype was seen only a few times. The chain is built from TRBV9 and TRBJ2-4; D is possibly TRBD1 or TRBD2 (6 bases each). Germline values: CDR1 SGDLS, CDR2 YYNGEE. The CDR3 loop spans 14 amino acids. Trimming stripped 4 bases from V and 5 bases from J, with 13 bases between. CDR3 residues: CASSLGGIENIQYF. The CDR3 DNA reads TGTGCCAGCAGCCTAGGGGGGATCGAAAACATTCAGTACTTC.

This clonotype was observed a handful of times. V usage is TRBV20-1 and J usage is TRBJ2-5, with a weak D call TRBD2 (6 bases). The DNA end is a closer match to TRBJ2-1, so the J assignment may be wrong. Looked up from germline, CDR1 is DFQATT and CDR2 is SNEGSKA (reference sequence). The CDR3 loop spans 16 amino acids. CDR3 nucleotide sequence: TGCAGTGCTAGCCCGCTGCCCGGGAGCCGGTACAATGAGCAGTTCTTC. Translated, it gives CSASPLPGSRYNEQFF.

A remark on this clonotype: Mismatch with germline at one junction end may stem from a read error. V usage is TRBV27 and J usage is TRBJ1-2, with unresolved D. This CDR3 region has 13 residues. CDR1 is MNHEY and CDR2 is SMNVEV in the germline V gene (reference sequence). Written as DNA, the CDR3 is TGTGCCAACAGTTTAAGGGATAACTATGGCTACACCTTC. Its protein is CANSLRDNYGYTF.

A few counts support this clonotype. This chain links TRBV3-1 with TRBJ2-7; 8 bases agree with TRBD1. V trimming: 8 bases; J trimming: 1 base; junction bases outside the gene matches: 10. The V gene's germline CDR1 is LGHDT and CDR2 YNNKEL (reference sequence). This CDR3 contains 15 residues. DNA of the CDR3: TGTGCCAGCGTCGGTTTCGGACAGGGTTCCTACGAGCAGTACTTC. The encoded protein is CASVGFGQGSYEQYF.

This clonotype was observed a few times. This sequence joins TRBV7-2 and TRBJ2-5, with 12 nucleotides matching TRBD2. Germline V gene data show CDR1 as SGHTA and CDR2 as FQGNSA. CDR3 length: 15 residues. Losses at the gene ends were 5 bases for V and 11 bases for J; bases not matched to a gene: 12. In DNA, the CDR3 is TGTGCCAGCAGCACCCTAGCGGGAGGGCCCTACGGGCAGTACTTC. It is translated as CASSTLAGGPYGQYF.

This clonotype was recorded a few times. The chain couples TRBV18 to TRBJ2-7, with D possibly matching TRBD1 (5 bases). The CDR3 consists of 15 residues. Germline V CDR1 and CDR2: KGHSH, LQKENI. The V gene lost 3 bases and the J gene lost 6 bases, with 18 bases spanning the gap. The CDR3 reads CASSPSGQGNSEQYF. The CDR3 DNA sequence: TGTGCCAGCTCACCGAGTGGTCAGGGAAACTCCGAGCAGTACTTC. The whole variable domain, remainder taken from reference TRBV18 and TRBJ2-7, is NAGVMQNPRHLVRRRGQEARLRCSPMKGHSHVYWYRQLPEEGLKFMVYLQKENIIDESGMPKERFSAEFPKEGPSILRIQQVVRGDSAAYFCASSPSGQGNSEQYFGPGTRLTVT.

This clonotype occurred a few times. The chain has TRBV12-3 or TRBV12-4 and TRBJ2-5, with 14 bases that match TRBD2. The CDR3 runs 16 residues. With 6 bases clipped from V and 5 bases from J, the junction kept 8 bases outside the gene matches. CDR3 DNA: TGTGCCAGCAGGGGACTAGCGGGGGAAAATTTGGAGACCCAGTACTTC. Its translation: CASRGLAGENLETQYF.

This clonotype was detected a few times. The chain joins TRBV3-1 to TRBJ1-2, with unresolved D. This CDR3 has 15 residues. V lost 3 bases, J lost 5 bases, and 16 bases lay in between. In germline, CDR1 is LGHDT, CDR2 YNNKEL (reference sequence). Written as DNA, the CDR3 is TGTGCCAGCAGCCATAGGACGAGGACCCCTTATGGCTACACCTTC. This encodes CASSHRTRTPYGYTF.